These 8 T cell receptor beta chains were all obtained from the same sample, sequenced in a study of cytomegalovirus exposure and HLA in healthy donors. The PCR employed 60 Vbeta primers together with 13 Jbeta primers. Clones were sequenced by immunoSEQ multiplex PCR, and TCRdb holds only the in-frame ones, with some missing. The table includes 280,000 or so clones, approximately 90% detected once. The sequencing sample was made of PBMCs. Receptors originate from a woman aged 18-35 years in good health and CMV-seronegative.

This clone appeared a single time. This chain links TRBV5-1 with TRBJ1-1; 8 bases line up with TRBD1. V lost 4 bases to trimming and J lost 1 base; unmatched junction nucleotides: 3. The CDR3 length is 14 residues. Germline V gene data show CDR1 as SGHRS and CDR2 as YFSETQ. The CDR3 bases are TGCGCCAGCAGCGCGCAGGGGGCGAACACTGAAGCTTTCTTT. Translation: CASSAQGANTEAFF.

This chain links TRBV9 with TRBJ1-1; the D is unclear. Germline loops: CDR1 SGDLS, CDR2 YYNGEE. CDR3 size: 16 residues. The ends were cut back, 0 bases at V and 3 bases at J, with 15 bases in the middle. Written as DNA, the CDR3 is TGTGCCAGCAGCGTAGAAGAGGGATCTTGGGACACTGAAGCTTTCTTT. Its translation is CASSVEEGSWDTEAFF.

V gene TRBV12-5 combines with J gene TRBJ1-1, with D uncertain. The germline V gene has CDR1 LGHNT and CDR2 FRNRAP. The CDR3 runs to 18 residues. The V end was cut by 0 bases, the J end by 0 bases, with 17 bases between. The CDR3 spells CASGLVVSPLTMNTEAFF. The CDR3 DNA reads as TGTGCTAGTGGTTTGGTCGTTTCCCCCTTAACTATGAACACTGAAGCTTTCTTT. The full variable domain, rest sourced from reference TRBV12-5 and TRBJ1-1, is DARVTQTPRHKVTEMGQEVTMRCQPILGHNTVFWYRQTMMQGLELLAYFRNRAPLDDSGMPKDRFSAEMPDATLATLKIQPSEPRDSAVYFCASGLVVSPLTMNTEAFFGQGTRLTVV.

This sequence joins TRBV10-1 and TRBJ2-5, with a tentative D call TRBD1 (6 bases). Near its end, the DNA agrees better with TRBJ2-7, so the J call may be wrong. Germline CDR1 and CDR2: WNHNN and SYGVQD (reference sequence). The CDR3 consists of 13 residues. CDR3 bases: TGCGCCAGCAGTGATGGACAGTCCTACGAGCAGTACTTC. It encodes CASSDGQSYEQYF.

The J gene is TRBJ2-3, the V gene TRBV6-5, with 8 bases fitting TRBD2. The germline CDR1 and CDR2 sequences are MNHEY and SVGAGI. The junction had 9 bases not matched to a gene; V was cut back by 6 bases and J by 4 bases. This CDR3 is built from 15 residues. CDR3 region: CASSPPGLVSDTQYF. In nucleotides, the CDR3 is TGTGCCAGCAGCCCACCGGGACTAGTTTCAGATACGCAGTATTTT.

The chain is built from TRBV7-3 and TRBJ2-3; 7 bases fit TRBD2. This CDR3 is built from 15 residues. V was pared by 5 bases and J by 1 base, with 6 bases of the junction left unmatched. Germline CDR1 SGHTA, CDR2 FQGTGA. CDR3 DNA: TGTGCCAGCAGCACCGGGACTACACGCACAGATACGCAGTATTTT. Amino acid sequence: CASSTGTTRTDTQYF.

J is TRBJ2-5 and V is TRBV11-2; the match to TRBD2 covers 9 bases. V was clipped by 5 bases and J by 2 bases; unmatched bases: 6. The CDR3 has 15 residues. The germline V gene has CDR1 SGHAT and CDR2 FQNNGV. The CDR3 sequence is CASSRGAGGQETQYF. As DNA, the CDR3 is TGTGCCAGCAGCCGGGGGGCGGGGGGGCAAGAGACCCAGTACTTC.

The chain has TRBV5-8 and TRBJ1-1, with D unclear. V was trimmed by 4 bases and J by 1 base, leaving 8 bases between them. Germline V gene lookup returns CDR1 SGHTS and CDR2 YDEGEE. This CDR3 is built from 13 residues. The CDR3 nucleotides are TGTGCCAGCAGCCGTCAGGAGAACACTGAAGCTTTCTTT. It encodes CASSRQENTEAFF.